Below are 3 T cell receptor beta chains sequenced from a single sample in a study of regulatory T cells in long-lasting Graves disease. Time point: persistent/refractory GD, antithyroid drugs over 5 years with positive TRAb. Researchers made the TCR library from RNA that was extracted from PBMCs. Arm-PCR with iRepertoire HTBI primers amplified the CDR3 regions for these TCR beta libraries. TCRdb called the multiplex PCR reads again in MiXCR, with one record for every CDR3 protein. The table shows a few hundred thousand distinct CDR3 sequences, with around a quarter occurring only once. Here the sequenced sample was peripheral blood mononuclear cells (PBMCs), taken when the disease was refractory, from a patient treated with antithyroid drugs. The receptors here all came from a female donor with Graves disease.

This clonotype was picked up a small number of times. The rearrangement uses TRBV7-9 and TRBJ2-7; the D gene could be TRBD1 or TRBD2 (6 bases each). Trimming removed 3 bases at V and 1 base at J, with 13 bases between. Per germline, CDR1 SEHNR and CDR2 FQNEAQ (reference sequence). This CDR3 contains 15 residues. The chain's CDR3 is CASSFGTGTSYEQYF. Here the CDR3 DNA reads TGTGCCAGCAGCTTTGGAACAGGGACTTCCTACGAGCAGTACTTC. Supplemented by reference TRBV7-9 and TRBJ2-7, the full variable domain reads DTGVSQNPRHKITKRGQNVTFRCDPISEHNRLYWYRQTLGQGPEFLTYFQNEAQLEKSRLLSDRFSAERPKGSFSTLEIQRTEQGDSAMYLCASSFGTGTSYEQYFGPGTRLTVT.

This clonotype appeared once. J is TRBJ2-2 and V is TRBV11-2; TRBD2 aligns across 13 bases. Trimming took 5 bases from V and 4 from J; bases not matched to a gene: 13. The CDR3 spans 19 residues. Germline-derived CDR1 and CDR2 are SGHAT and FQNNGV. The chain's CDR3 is CASSLPGTSGIESTGELFF. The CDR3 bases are TGTGCCAGCAGCCTCCCCGGGACTAGCGGGATTGAGAGCACCGGGGAGCTGTTTTTT. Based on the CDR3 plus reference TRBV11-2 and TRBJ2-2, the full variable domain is EAGVAQSPRYKIIEKRQSVAFWCNPISGHATLYWYQQILGQGPKLLIQFQNNGVVDDSQLPKDRFSAERLKGVDSTLKIQPAKLEDSAVYLCASSLPGTSGIESTGELFFGEGSRLTVL.

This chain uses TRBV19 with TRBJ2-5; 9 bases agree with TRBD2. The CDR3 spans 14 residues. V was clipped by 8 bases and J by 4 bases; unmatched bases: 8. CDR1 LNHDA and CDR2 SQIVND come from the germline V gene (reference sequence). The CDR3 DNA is TGTGCCAGTTCTGGACTAGCGACGGGAGAGACCCAGTACTTC. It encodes CASSGLATGETQYF.